This T cell receptor (beta chain) is from a study of response to subunit inactivated influenza vaccine. Worth noting for this clonotype: What it binds is not known.

TCRdb itself ran the RT-PCR reads through MiXCR, one entry per CDR3 protein. Of fewer than 750,000 distinct CDR3 sequences detected, 11% to 15% appear once; the ten largest clones hold around 10%. Notes on the study in general: The study's authors posited that every seasonal influenza vaccination enlists few new T cells.

V lost 0 bases to trimming and J lost 14 bases, with 12 bases between them. The CDR3 spans 11 residues. Germline CDR1 and CDR2: DFQATT and SNEGSKA (reference sequence). This clonotype was sampled from a man aged 45 to 65 who received an inactivated influenza vaccine. The sample here was PBMCs from blood, taken approximately 12 days after vaccination. The chain is built from TRBV20-1 and TRBJ2-3; the D is unclear. CDR3 DNA: TGCAGTGCTAGAGATCCCCCGGTCCCGTATTTT. This translates into CSARDPPVPYF.